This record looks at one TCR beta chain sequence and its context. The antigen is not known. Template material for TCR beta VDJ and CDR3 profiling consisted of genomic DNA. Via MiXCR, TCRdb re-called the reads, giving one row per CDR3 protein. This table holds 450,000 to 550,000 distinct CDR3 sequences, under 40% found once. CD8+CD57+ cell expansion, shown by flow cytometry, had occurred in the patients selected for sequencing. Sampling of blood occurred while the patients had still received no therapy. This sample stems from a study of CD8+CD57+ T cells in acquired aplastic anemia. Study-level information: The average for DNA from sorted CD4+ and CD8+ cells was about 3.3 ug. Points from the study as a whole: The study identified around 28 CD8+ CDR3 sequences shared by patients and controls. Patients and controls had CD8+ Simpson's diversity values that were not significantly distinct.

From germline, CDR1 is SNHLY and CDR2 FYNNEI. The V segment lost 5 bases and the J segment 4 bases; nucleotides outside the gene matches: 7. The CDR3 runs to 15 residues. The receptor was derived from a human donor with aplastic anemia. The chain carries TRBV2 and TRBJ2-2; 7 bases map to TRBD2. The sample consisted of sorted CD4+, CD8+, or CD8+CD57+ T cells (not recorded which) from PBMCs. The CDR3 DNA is TGTGCCAGCAGTCCGACTAGCCCTCCCACCGGGGAGCTGTTTTTT. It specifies CASSPTSPPTGELFF.